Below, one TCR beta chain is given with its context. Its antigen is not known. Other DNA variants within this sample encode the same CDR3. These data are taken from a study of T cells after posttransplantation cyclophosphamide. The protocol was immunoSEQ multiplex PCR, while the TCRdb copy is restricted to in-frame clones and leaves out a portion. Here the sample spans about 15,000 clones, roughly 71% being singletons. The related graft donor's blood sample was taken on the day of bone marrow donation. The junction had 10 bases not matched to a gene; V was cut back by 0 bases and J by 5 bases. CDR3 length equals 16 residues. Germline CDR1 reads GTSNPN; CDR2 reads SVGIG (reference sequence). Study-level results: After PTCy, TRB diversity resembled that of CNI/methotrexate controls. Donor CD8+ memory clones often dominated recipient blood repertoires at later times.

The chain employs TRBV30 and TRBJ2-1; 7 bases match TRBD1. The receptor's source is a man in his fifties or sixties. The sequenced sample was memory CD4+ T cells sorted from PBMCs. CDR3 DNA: TGTGCCTGGAGTGTAAATTGGGGACAGCTGAACAATGAGCAGTTCTTC. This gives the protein CAWSVNWGQLNNEQFF.